This is a list of T cell receptor beta chains from one sample in a study of response to subunit inactivated influenza vaccine. A single record per CDR3 protein comes from TCRdb applying MiXCR to the RT-PCR reads. The repertoire holds approximately 290,000 distinct CDR3 sequences, with 22% as singletons. The source was PBMCs from blood, collected 21 months after vaccination. The receptor set was obtained from a man in his fifties or sixties who received an inactivated influenza vaccine. Each CDR3 is given without its conserved first and last residue. The order of the fields is D gene, V gene, CDR3 protein. The D gene is left open where the match is weak.

D gene: TRBD1
V gene: TRBV10-1
CDR3 protein: ASSPTGKGTEAF

D gene: .
V gene: TRBV9
CDR3 protein: ASSAIRGGMADTQY

D gene: .
V gene: TRBV14
CDR3 protein: ASSHLNRVQGTEAF

D gene: TRBD2
V gene: TRBV20-1
CDR3 protein: SARMLAADTQY

D gene: TRBD2
V gene: TRBV4-2
CDR3 protein: ASRLAGGTDTQY

D gene: .
V gene: TRBV14
CDR3 protein: ASSQVVGPTDTQY

D gene: TRBD1
V gene: TRBV2
CDR3 protein: ASRRTGSNSPLH

D gene: .
V gene: TRBV7-6
CDR3 protein: ASSFDGGGNEQF

D gene: TRBD1
V gene: TRBV19
CDR3 protein: ASSIPGQGSSGTLH

D gene: .
V gene: TRBV29-1
CDR3 protein: SVTQGGYGYT

D gene: .
V gene: TRBV27
CDR3 protein: ASSPGWQKNKGELF

D gene: .
V gene: TRBV3-1
CDR3 protein: ASSQRFEGRYGYT

D gene: .
V gene: TRBV2
CDR3 protein: ASSERQGFYNEQF

D gene: TRBD1
V gene: TRBV20-1
CDR3 protein: SAREDRGRGGYT

D gene: .
V gene: TRBV5-6
CDR3 protein: ASSSRQANTEAF

D gene: TRBD2
V gene: TRBV2
CDR3 protein: ASKRLAETQY

D gene: TRBD1
V gene: TRBV7-2
CDR3 protein: ASSSDRERFALH

D gene: .
V gene: TRBV28
CDR3 protein: ASSLGGRRQPQH

D gene: .
V gene: TRBV7-9
CDR3 protein: ASSPDPNSPLH

D gene: .
V gene: TRBV7-9
CDR3 protein: ASSLADVAYGYT